This is a list of T cell receptor beta chains from one sample in a study of early T cells in non-severe SARS-CoV-2 infection. TCRdb re-derived calls from the 5' RACE reads in MiXCR, one entry per CDR3 protein. Seen here are some 73,000 distinct CDR3 sequences, approximately 12% observed once, and the top ten hold around 3.6%. Material: whole blood. Receptor source: an adult who was a healthcare worker with PCR-confirmed SARS-CoV-2 infection or an uninfected control (not recorded which). Each CDR3 is given with its conserved first and last residue. The D gene is left open where the match is weak. Rows give clone size only sometimes, using once, few, many, or a class for an expanded clone.

V gene: TRBV10-2
clone size: NA
D gene: TRBD2
J gene: TRBJ2-1
CDR3 DNA: TGCGCCACCCTAGCGGGAGGGGGCTACAATGAGCAGTTCTTC
CDR3 protein: CATLAGGGYNEQFF

V gene: TRBV28
clone size: many
D gene: NA
J gene: TRBJ2-3
CDR3 DNA: TGTGCCAGCATCCCCCCGGACAGTCACACAGATACGCAGTATTTT
CDR3 protein: CASIPPDSHTDTQYF

V gene: TRBV19
clone size: many
D gene: NA
J gene: TRBJ2-6
CDR3 DNA: TGTGCCAGTAGTATAGATGGGATCGGCGGTTCTACTGGGGCCAACGTCCTGACTTTC
CDR3 protein: CASSIDGIGGSTGANVLTF

V gene: TRBV20-1
clone size: NA
D gene: NA
J gene: TRBJ2-1
CDR3 DNA: TGCAGTGCTCCTTTTTACAATGAGCAGTTCTTC
CDR3 protein: CSAPFYNEQFF

V gene: TRBV6-8
clone size: many
D gene: TRBD2
J gene: TRBJ2-1
CDR3 DNA: TGTGCCAGCACCAGCGGGAGGGCGCCCGCCGCATACAATGAGCAGTTCTTC
CDR3 protein: CASTSGRAPAAYNEQFF

V gene: TRBV20-1
clone size: few
D gene: NA
J gene: TRBJ2-2
CDR3 DNA: TGCAGTGCTCGCCGGGTCCTGGGGGGGGAGCTGTTTTTT
CDR3 protein: CSARRVLGGELFF

V gene: TRBV11-2
clone size: few
D gene: TRBD2
J gene: TRBJ2-1
CDR3 DNA: TGTGCCAGCAGCTCTTTAAGGGGGACTAGCGGGAGGTCCCCGAGGAATGAGCAGTTCTTC
CDR3 protein: CASSSLRGTSGRSPRNEQFF

V gene: TRBV30
clone size: many
D gene: NA
J gene: TRBJ1-5
CDR3 DNA: TGTGCCTGGAGTGCGGATAGCAATCAGCCCCAGCATTTT
CDR3 protein: CAWSADSNQPQHF

V gene: TRBV7-9
clone size: many
D gene: NA
J gene: TRBJ2-3
CDR3 DNA: TGTGCCAGCAGCTTAGAATCCGGGACTAGCACAGATACGCAGTATTTT
CDR3 protein: CASSLESGTSTDTQYF

V gene: TRBV5-1
clone size: few
D gene: TRBD1
J gene: TRBJ2-7
CDR3 DNA: TGCGCCAGCAGCGTGACAGGGGGTGACGAGCAGTACTTC
CDR3 protein: CASSVTGGDEQYF

V gene: TRBV11-3
clone size: few
D gene: TRBD1
J gene: TRBJ2-7
CDR3 DNA: TGTGCCAGCAGCTCGACAGGGACCGAGCAGTACTTC
CDR3 protein: CASSSTGTEQYF

V gene: TRBV10-2
clone size: NA
D gene: NA
J gene: TRBJ2-7
CDR3 DNA: TGCGCCAGCAGTGAGAAAGGCAGGACGATGGCGCAGTACTTC
CDR3 protein: CASSEKGRTMAQYF

V gene: TRBV28
clone size: many
D gene: NA
J gene: TRBJ2-7
CDR3 DNA: TGTGCCAGCAGGGGAGGTCCCCGATTCGAGCAGTACTTC
CDR3 protein: CASRGGPRFEQYF

V gene: TRBV12-3/TRBV12-4
clone size: many
D gene: NA
J gene: TRBJ1-1
CDR3 DNA: TGTGCCAGCAGTTTCTATGGAGGGCTCGCTGAAGCTTTCTTT
CDR3 protein: CASSFYGGLAEAFF

V gene: TRBV12-3/TRBV12-4
clone size: NA
D gene: TRBD1
J gene: TRBJ1-2
CDR3 DNA: TGTGCCAGCAGTTTTGGACAGGGGGTACGTGGCTACACCTTC
CDR3 protein: CASSFGQGVRGYTF

V gene: TRBV3-1
clone size: NA
D gene: TRBD1
J gene: TRBJ1-6
CDR3 DNA: TGTGCCAGCAGCCAAGTCGACCGGACAGGGTTTAATTCACCCCTCCACTTT
CDR3 protein: CASSQVDRTGFNSPLHF

V gene: TRBV20-1
clone size: few
D gene: NA
J gene: TRBJ2-3
CDR3 DNA: TGCAGTGCTAGCCGGGTTCTGGGAACAGATACGCAGTATTTT
CDR3 protein: CSASRVLGTDTQYF

V gene: TRBV4-1
clone size: many
D gene: TRBD2
J gene: TRBJ2-5
CDR3 DNA: TGCGCCAGCAGCCTCAGTACTAGCGGGAACGCAGAGACCCAGTACTTC
CDR3 protein: CASSLSTSGNAETQYF

V gene: TRBV11-2
clone size: few
D gene: NA
J gene: TRBJ2-7
CDR3 DNA: TGTGCCAGCAGCTTAGGGGTGGGAGGAGGATACGAGCAGTACTTC
CDR3 protein: CASSLGVGGGYEQYF

V gene: TRBV30
clone size: few
D gene: NA
J gene: TRBJ1-1
CDR3 DNA: TGTGCCTGGAGTTTCGGCCTGGGGAACACTGAAGCTTTCTTT
CDR3 protein: CAWSFGLGNTEAFF